This entry lists 11 T cell receptor beta chains sequenced from one sample in a study of cytomegalovirus exposure and HLA in healthy donors (dated 2017 in TCRdb). Libraries were made using the immunoSEQ multiplex PCR assay. The multiplex PCR relied on a mix of 60 forward primers for TCR Vbeta segments and 13 reverse primers for TCR Jbeta segments. In its TCRdb copy, this immuneACCESS table keeps in-frame sequences only and misses some clones. Where compared with another copy, unresolved V genes explain less than half of these, and the others have no known cause. A total of roughly 120,000 clones appear in this sample, 75% to 85% of them only once. The ten most abundant clones make up approximately 2% of the sample. The sequenced sample consisted of PBMCs. The origin of the receptors is a man aged 18 to 29 in good health and CMV-seronegative.

In this sample, this clone turned up a few times. The J gene is TRBJ1-1, the V gene TRBV14; 7 bases match TRBD1. The V gene end was trimmed by 6 bases and the J gene end by 5 bases; junction bases not matched to a gene: 12. CDR1 SGHDN and CDR2 FVKESK come from the germline V gene. This CDR3 spans 15 amino acids. The CDR3 here is CASRKRQGRMTEAFF. The CDR3 DNA is TGTGCCAGCAGAAAACGACAGGGTCGAATGACTGAAGCTTTCTTT. The whole variable domain, filled in from reference TRBV14 and TRBJ1-1, reads EAGVTQFPSHSVIEKGQTVTLRCDPISGHDNLYWYRRVMGKEIKFLLHFVKESKQDESGMPNNRFLAERTGGTYSTLKVQPAELEDSGVYFCASRKRQGRMTEAFFGQGTRLTVV.

This clone was seen once. The V call is TRBV29-1, the J call TRBJ2-3; D is uncertain. The CDR3 length is 11 residues. V shed 0 bases and J shed 8 bases, with 6 bases lying between them. Germline V gene lookup returns CDR1 SQVTM and CDR2 ANQGSEA. CDR3 sequence reads: CSVEDALTQYF. The CDR3 DNA reads TGCAGCGTTGAAGATGCGCTTACGCAGTATTTT.

This clone was found a few times. The V gene is TRBV10-3, the J gene TRBJ2-1; 12 bases are shared with TRBD2. V lost 8 bases, J lost 4 bases, and 6 bases stayed unmatched. The CDR3 is made up of 15 amino acids. Per the germline V gene, CDR1 is ENHRY and CDR2 is SYGVKD. CDR3 nucleotide sequence: TGTGCCATCTCCCCGGGACTAGCGGGTTACAATGAGCAGTTCTTC. Translation gives CAISPGLAGYNEQFF.

The chain is built from TRBV5-4 and TRBJ1-3; D gene unclear. CDR1 is SGHNT and CDR2 is YYREEE in the germline V gene (reference sequence). The CDR3 contains 14 residues. The ends were cut back, 2 bases at V and 9 bases at J, with 15 bases in the middle. CDR3 nucleotide sequence: TGTGCCAGCAGCTTAGGAGAGAGGAAAGCCACCATATATTTT. This gives the protein CASSLGERKATIYF.

Note on this clone: One junction end does not reproduce the germline sequence, and a read error may be involved. CDR3 in amino acids: CASNVDLAGAHEQYF. CDR3 sequence (DNA): TGTGCCAGCAACGTAGATCTAGCGGGAGCCCACGAGCAGTACTTC. The V gene is TRBV9, the J gene TRBJ2-7, with 10 bases that match TRBD2. Germline V CDR1 and CDR2: SGDLS, YYNGEE. This CDR3 region has 15 residues.

CDR3 in amino acids: CASSPAFRDRGSYEQYF. CDR3 coding DNA: TGTGCCAGCAGCCCCGCCTTCCGGGACAGGGGCTCCTACGAGCAGTACTTC. The V and J genes are TRBV13 and TRBJ2-7; 10 bases align to TRBD1. V gave up 5 bases and J gave up 0 bases; unmatched junction bases: 10. CDR3 size: 17 residues. The germline gives CDR1 PRHDT, CDR2 FYEKMQ (reference sequence).

The rearrangement links TRBV18 to TRBJ2-1; no definite D call. Looked up from germline, CDR1 is KGHSH and CDR2 is LQKENI. The CDR3 sequence is 14 residues long. Trimming pared 3 bases from V and 5 bases from J, leaving 11 bases between. The DNA for the CDR3 is TGTGCCAGCTCACCGTTTGAACGGGACAATGAGCAGTTCTTC. Residues: CASSPFERDNEQFF.

The chain combines TRBV6-6 with TRBJ2-7; 8 bases are shared with TRBD2. The CDR3 contains 15 residues. The V segment lost 7 bases and the J segment 3 bases; nucleotides outside the gene matches: 11. Per germline, CDR1 MNHNY and CDR2 SVGAGI (reference sequence). CDR3 sequence: CASIKTSANFYEQYF. The CDR3 nucleotides read TGTGCCAGCATAAAGACTAGCGCCAACTTCTACGAGCAGTACTTC.

In DNA form, the CDR3 reads TGTGCCAGCAGCCCAAAGCTCGGTGAGGGTATGGAGGGCTACACCTTC. Residues: CASSPKLGEGMEGYTF. The V gene is TRBV11-2, the J gene TRBJ1-2, with D unresolved. This CDR3 has 16 amino acids. The germline V gene has CDR1 SGHAT and CDR2 FQNNGV. Trimming pared 5 bases from V and 8 bases from J, leaving 24 bases between.

The rearrangement uses TRBV9 and TRBJ1-1; 10 bases map to TRBD1. V lost 2 bases, J lost 5 bases, and 6 bases stayed unmatched. Germline CDR1 and CDR2: SGDLS and YYNGEE. This CDR3 has 15 amino acids. CDR3 residues: CASSVYGTGETEAFF. CDR3 sequence (DNA): TGTGCCAGCAGCGTTTACGGGACAGGGGAGACTGAAGCTTTCTTT.

The rearrangement uses TRBV2 and TRBJ1-5; 10 nucleotides match TRBD1. This CDR3 has 14 residues. Trimming removed 8 bases from V and 2 bases from J; junction bases left unmatched: 3. Per the germline V gene, CDR1 is SNHLY and CDR2 is FYNNEI. The CDR3 sequence: CASEGTGGNQPQHF. CDR3 bases: TGTGCCAGCGAAGGGACAGGGGGCAATCAGCCCCAGCATTTT.